Shown below are 28 T cell receptor beta chains from a single sample sequenced in a study of cytomegalovirus exposure and HLA in healthy donors (dated by TCRdb to about 2017). The library relied on the immunoSEQ multiplex PCR assay. For the multiplex PCR, a mixture combining 60 forward primers for TCR Vbeta segments and 13 reverse primers for TCR Jbeta segments was used. Not all clones reach the TCRdb copy of this immuneACCESS table, which keeps in-frame sequences only. Checked studies attribute under half of the gap to unresolved V genes and leave the rest unexplained. This sample lists roughly 180,000 clones; just over 75% were detected once. The ten largest clones take up roughly 3.7% of the sample. Sequencing used PBMCs. These receptors were obtained from a woman aged 60-70 years in good health and CMV-seropositive.

The chain carries TRBV2 and TRBJ2-7, with a possible D match to TRBD1 (6 bases). Germline CDR1 is SNHLY and CDR2 is FYNNEI. The CDR3 runs 13 residues. V lost 8 bases and J 7 bases, leaving 18 bases between the germline ends. This chain's CDR3 is CASSTGQTTEQYF. The CDR3 DNA reads TGTGCCAGCTCCACCGGACAGACGACAGAGCAGTACTTC.

This sequence joins TRBV7-8 and TRBJ1-5; D gene ambiguous. Trimming took 6 bases from V and 4 from J, leaving 16 bases between them. The CDR3 has 15 amino acids. Germline CDR1 and CDR2: SGHVS and FQNEAQ. CDR3 DNA sequence: TGTGCCAGCAGTTCGCGAGGTAGCGGTAATCAGCCCCAGCATTTT. It yields the protein CASSSRGSGNQPQHF. Full variable domain (rest looked up from reference TRBV7-8 and TRBJ1-5): GAGVSQSPRYKVAKRGQDVALRCDPISGHVSLFWYQQALGQGPEFLTYFQNEAQLDKSGLPSDRFFAERPEGSVSTLKIQRTQQEDSAVYLCASSSRGSGNQPQHFGDGTRLSIL.

The chain is built from TRBV7-2 and TRBJ1-1; 9 bases align to TRBD1. Germline CDR1 is SGHTA and CDR2 is FQGNSA. V dropped 11 bases and J dropped 5; count of bases not matched to a gene: 9. This CDR3 region has 13 residues. CDR3 in amino acids: CAAGQGSGTEAFF. In DNA, the CDR3 is TGTGCCGCAGGACAGGGGTCGGGTACTGAAGCTTTCTTT.

This sequence joins TRBV28 and TRBJ1-5, with D perhaps TRBD1 (5 bases). The CDR3 has 14 amino acids. Germline CDR1 MDHEN, CDR2 SYDVKM. The ends were cut back, 6 bases at V and 4 bases at J, with 13 bases in the middle. The CDR3 coding sequence is TGTGCCAGCAGCTTTCAGGGATTTAATCAGCCCCAGCATTTT. As protein: CASSFQGFNQPQHF.

The V and J genes are TRBV7-8 and TRBJ2-1; TRBD1 matches 10 bases. V dropped 7 bases and J dropped 5; count of bases not matched to a gene: 8. CDR3 length equals 15 residues. Germline assignment: CDR1 SGHVS and CDR2 FQNEAQ. This CDR3 reads CASTKGQGGNNEQFF. For the CDR3, the DNA is TGTGCCAGCACCAAAGGACAGGGGGGCAACAATGAGCAGTTCTTC.

V usage is TRBV9 and J usage is TRBJ2-7; D possibly corresponds to TRBD1 (5 bases). The CDR3 extends over 13 amino acids. Germline assignment: CDR1 SGDLS and CDR2 YYNGEE. V lost 4 bases, J lost 3 bases, and 11 bases lay in between. DNA for the CDR3: TGTGCCAGCAGCCCAGGGCGGAACTACGAGCAGTACTTC. Its translation is CASSPGRNYEQYF.

V is TRBV28 and J is TRBJ1-2, with D perhaps matching TRBD1 (6 bases). The V end lost 3 bases, the J end lost 7 bases, and 12 bases lay between the germline ends. The CDR3 totals 13 residues. CDR1 is MDHEN, CDR2 SYDVKM, per germline. CDR3 loop: CASSFRGASGYTF. Written as DNA, the CDR3 is TGTGCCAGCAGTTTTCGGGGGGCCTCTGGCTACACCTTC.

This chain uses TRBV6-4 with TRBJ1-6; D call uncertain. This CDR3 contains 13 residues. The V end lost 4 bases, the J end lost 7 bases, and 8 bases lay between the germline ends. CDR1 and CDR2 from the germline V gene are MRHNA and SNTAGT. The CDR3 sequence is CASSVEINSPLHF. DNA of the CDR3: TGTGCCAGCAGTGTGGAGATAAATTCACCCCTCCACTTT.

The rearrangement uses TRBV5-1 and TRBJ2-7; the D is unclear. V was cut by 4 bases and J by 3 bases, with 14 bases left in between. The CDR3 sequence is 14 residues long. Germline V lookup: CDR1 SGHRS, CDR2 YFSETQ. The CDR3 is CASSPGGDLYEQYF. CDR3 coding DNA: TGCGCCAGCAGCCCCGGTGGAGACCTCTACGAGCAGTACTTC.

The chain is built from TRBV10-3 and TRBJ1-3, with D unclear. The V gene lost 6 bases and the J gene lost 0 bases, with 12 bases spanning the gap. Germline loops: CDR1 ENHRY, CDR2 SYGVKD. The CDR3 runs 15 residues. In DNA form, the CDR3 reads TGTGCCATCAGGAGCAGCGGCGGCTCTGGAAACACCATATATTTT. It codes for CAIRSSGGSGNTIYF.

The chain joins TRBV4-2 to TRBJ2-7; TRBD2 matches at 8 bases. The ends lost 0 bases at V and 4 bases at J; junction bases unmatched: 5. The germline V gene encodes CDR1 LGHNA and CDR2 YNFKEQ. The CDR3 length is 15 residues. CDR3 coding DNA: TGTGCCAGCAGCCAAGATCGGGGCGGGAGGTACGAGCAGTACTTC. It translates to CASSQDRGGRYEQYF.

The chain joins TRBV29-1 to TRBJ1-3; D is undetermined. The CDR3 sequence is 13 residues long. V gave up 4 bases and J gave up 4 bases, with 11 bases separating them. The germline V gene encodes CDR1 SQVTM and CDR2 ANQGSEA. The CDR3 spells CSVADSRGNTIYF. In DNA form, the CDR3 reads TGCAGCGTTGCAGATTCGAGGGGAAACACCATATATTTT.

This chain links TRBV28 with TRBJ2-3, with D tentatively TRBD1 (5 bases). With 7 bases removed from V and 3 bases from J, the gap between germline ends came to 11 bases. CDR3 length: 13 amino acids. The germline CDR1 and CDR2 sequences are MDHEN and SYDVKM. This chain's CDR3 is CASTQGNTDTQYF. The CDR3 DNA sequence: TGTGCCAGCACCCAGGGAAATACAGATACGCAGTATTTT.

This clone was seen once. The V gene is TRBV30, the J gene TRBJ2-5, with TRBD1 matching over 8 bases. The CDR3 runs to 12 residues. Germline lookup yields CDR1 GTSNPN and CDR2 SVGIG (reference sequence). V lost 4 bases to trimming and J lost 5 bases; unmatched junction nucleotides: 3. CDR3 protein: CAWTDRAETQYF. In nucleotides, the CDR3 is TGTGCCTGGACGGACAGGGCTGAGACCCAGTACTTC.

The V call is TRBV30, the J call TRBJ1-5; D uncertain. The germline V gene encodes CDR1 GTSNPN and CDR2 SVGIG (reference sequence). The CDR3 length is 18 residues. V lost 3 bases to trimming and J lost 0 bases, with 21 bases between them. CDR3: CAWSPGIPRAYSNQPQHF. The CDR3 coding sequence is TGTGCCTGGAGCCCCGGGATCCCGAGGGCTTATAGCAATCAGCCCCAGCATTTT.

The chain combines TRBV7-6 with TRBJ2-7; 8 bases are shared with TRBD2. After removal of 5 bases from V and 9 bases from J, the junction contained 9 bases not matched to a gene. CDR1 SGHVS and CDR2 FNYEAQ come from the germline V gene. This CDR3 is built from 13 residues. CDR3 sequence (DNA): TGTGCCAGCAGCCCTGGACTAGCCGCTGGGCAGTACTTC. Translated: CASSPGLAAGQYF.

This sequence joins TRBV6-5 and TRBJ2-2; D is perhaps TRBD2 (7 bases). This CDR3 is 15 amino acids long. CDR1 is MNHEY and CDR2 is SVGAGI in the germline V gene. Trimming left V 6 bases short and J 6 bases short, with 17 bases between. The CDR3: CASRREGGGAGELFF. CDR3 DNA sequence: TGTGCCAGCAGAAGGGAGGGGGGTGGAGCCGGGGAGCTGTTTTTT.

This clone was observed at least ten times. CDR3 amino acids: CASSQNRGHNEQFF. In DNA form, the CDR3 reads TGTGCCAGCAGCCAAAATCGAGGTCACAATGAGCAGTTCTTC. This chain connects TRBV4-2 to TRBJ2-1, with unresolved D. Trimming shortened V by 2 bases and J by 5 bases, and 10 bases separated the two germline ends. The CDR3 sequence is 14 residues long. Germline loops: CDR1 LGHNA, CDR2 YNFKEQ.

The chain joins TRBV15 to TRBJ2-1, with TRBD2 matching 13 bases. The CDR3 extends over 16 amino acids. J lost 7 bases, V lost 3 bases, and 6 bases had no gene match. Germline V gene sequence: CDR1 LNHNV, CDR2 YYDKDF (reference sequence). The CDR3 DNA is TGTGCCACCAGCAGCCACGGGACTAGCGGGATTAATGAGCAGTTCTTC. Translated, it gives CATSSHGTSGINEQFF.

V gene TRBV28 combines with J gene TRBJ1-4; the D is unclear. Germline V gives CDR1 MDHEN, CDR2 SYDVKM. Between the trimmed V and J ends, which lost 2 bases and 11 bases, there was a span of 12 bases. The CDR3 consists of 13 residues. In DNA form, the CDR3 reads TGTGCCAGCAGTTTAGGGGTTTCGGGGAAACTGTTTTTT. Protein: CASSLGVSGKLFF. Together with reference TRBV28 and TRBJ1-4, the CDR3 gives the full variable domain: DVKVTQSSRYLVKRTGEKVFLECVQDMDHENMFWYRQDPGLGLRLIYFSYDVKMKEKGDIPEGYSVSREKKERFSLILESASTNQTSMYLCASSLGVSGKLFFGSGTQLSVL.

This clone was picked up a small number of times. The CDR3 loop is CASSPSPGQLNEKLFF. For the CDR3, the DNA is TGCGCCAGCAGCCCCTCACCTGGACAGCTTAATGAAAAACTGTTTTTT. The rearrangement links TRBV4-1 to TRBJ1-4, with D possibly being TRBD1 (6 bases). The V and J ends lost 4 bases and 4 bases respectively, with 16 bases between them. Germline V gene data show CDR1 as MGHRA and CDR2 as YSYEKL. This CDR3 has 16 residues.

The J gene is TRBJ1-3, the V gene TRBV10-3; no reliable D call. The CDR3 runs to 14 residues. With 11 bases removed from V and 4 bases from J, the gap between germline ends came to 18 bases. The germline V gene encodes CDR1 ENHRY and CDR2 SYGVKD. CDR3 nucleotides: TGTGCCGTCCGGGGAGCTGACTTGGGAAACACCATATATTTT. This codes for CAVRGADLGNTIYF.

The rearrangement uses TRBV7-2 and TRBJ2-3; D perhaps matches TRBD2 (7 bases). V was trimmed by 4 bases and J by 5 bases, leaving 22 bases between them. The CDR3 runs to 17 residues. Per germline, CDR1 SGHTA and CDR2 FQGNSA. As DNA, the CDR3 is TGTGCCAGCAGCTCGCCCCCACGAGGGGGGGCAAGAGATACGCAGTATTTT. It yields the protein CASSSPPRGGARDTQYF.

J is TRBJ2-1 and V is TRBV15; 9 bases agree with TRBD2. Germline assignment: CDR1 LNHNV and CDR2 YYDKDF (reference sequence). This CDR3 is built from 15 residues. The trim removed 1 base at V and 9 bases at J, leaving 7 bases unmatched. This chain's CDR3 is CATSRAWAGGLEQFF. The CDR3 bases are TGTGCCACCAGCAGAGCTTGGGCGGGGGGGCTTGAGCAGTTCTTC.

The J gene is TRBJ2-5, the V gene TRBV5-1, with D hard to call. The V and J ends lost 0 bases and 5 bases respectively, with 8 bases between them. The CDR3 length is 13 residues. Germline V gene data show CDR1 as SGHRS and CDR2 as YFSETQ. The CDR3 sequence is CASSLDLYETQYF. The CDR3 DNA sequence: TGCGCCAGCAGCTTGGACCTCTACGAGACCCAGTACTTC.

This rearrangement joins TRBV6-5 to TRBJ2-2, with no clear D. The germline gives CDR1 MNHEY, CDR2 SVGAGI. The V gene lost 5 bases and the J gene lost 4 bases, with 11 bases spanning the gap. CDR3 length: 14 residues. In DNA form, the CDR3 reads TGTGCCAGCAGTGAAGACTGGCTCACCGGGGAGCTGTTTTTT. Translating gives CASSEDWLTGELFF.

The V and J genes are TRBV4-2 and TRBJ2-5; no definite D call. V was clipped by 1 base and J by 4 bases, with 10 bases between them. Germline CDR1 reads LGHNA; CDR2 reads YNFKEQ. The CDR3 has 14 amino acids. The CDR3: CASSQGPRLETQYF. The DNA for the CDR3 is TGTGCCAGCAGCCAAGGTCCTAGGTTAGAGACCCAGTACTTC.

V usage is TRBV5-1 and J usage is TRBJ2-7; tentatively, D is TRBD2 (5 bases). The V and J ends lost 4 bases and 0 bases respectively, with 8 bases between them. Germline CDR1 and CDR2: SGHRS and YFSETQ. The CDR3 length is 13 residues. The CDR3 here is CASSGSVSYEQYF. The DNA for the CDR3 is TGCGCCAGCAGCGGGAGTGTCTCCTACGAGCAGTACTTC.